The present T cell receptor beta chain was sequenced within a study of shared clonotypes between healthy human individuals. Study conclusions and caveats: Shared clonotypes across all four donors exceeded non-shared ones in generation probability. Rarefaction analysis demonstrated incomplete sorted-subset sequencing notwithstanding large depth.

To note about this clone: Antigen specificity is unknown.

CDR3 size: 16 residues. J gave up 3 bases and V 0 bases, and 8 bases lay outside the gene matches. Germline assignment: CDR1 SGHDN and CDR2 FVKESK. For sorted subsets, about 190 ng DNA per replicate equaled about 27,000 T cell genomes. Assay used: immunoSEQ multiplex PCR; TCRdb lists only in-frame clones, some missing. This sample yields over a million clones, of which over 95% are seen a single time; approximately 1.1% belongs to the top ten. The TCR was taken from a man aged 25-45 years in good health. The sample consisted of naive CD4+ T cells sorted from blood. Specified subset: CD45RA+ positively selected. The chain couples TRBV14 to TRBJ2-7, with 7 bases matching TRBD2. In nucleotides, the CDR3 is TGTGCCAGCAGCCAAGATATCCAGCGGGGAGACTACGAGCAGTACTTC. This codes for CASSQDIQRGDYEQYF. Together with reference TRBV14 and TRBJ2-7, the CDR3 gives the full variable domain: EAGVTQFPSHSVIEKGQTVTLRCDPISGHDNLYWYRRVMGKEIKFLLHFVKESKQDESGMPNNRFLAERTGGTYSTLKVQPAELEDSGVYFCASSQDIQRGDYEQYFGPGTRLTVT.